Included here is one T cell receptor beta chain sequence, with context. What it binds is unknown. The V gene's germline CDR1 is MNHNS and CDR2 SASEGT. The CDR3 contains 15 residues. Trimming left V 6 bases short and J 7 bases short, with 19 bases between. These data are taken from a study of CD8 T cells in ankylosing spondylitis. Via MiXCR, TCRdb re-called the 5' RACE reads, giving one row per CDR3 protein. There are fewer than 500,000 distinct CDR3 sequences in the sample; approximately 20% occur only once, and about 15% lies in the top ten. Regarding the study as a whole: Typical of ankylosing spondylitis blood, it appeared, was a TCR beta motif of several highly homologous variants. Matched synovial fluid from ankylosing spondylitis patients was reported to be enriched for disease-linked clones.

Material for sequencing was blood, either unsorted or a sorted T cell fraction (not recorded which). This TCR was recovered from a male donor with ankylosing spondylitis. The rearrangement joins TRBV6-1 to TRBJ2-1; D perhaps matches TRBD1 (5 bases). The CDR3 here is CASSPPGRARNEQFF. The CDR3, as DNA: TGTGCCAGCAGCCCCCCCGGCAGGGCGCGAAATGAGCAGTTCTTC.